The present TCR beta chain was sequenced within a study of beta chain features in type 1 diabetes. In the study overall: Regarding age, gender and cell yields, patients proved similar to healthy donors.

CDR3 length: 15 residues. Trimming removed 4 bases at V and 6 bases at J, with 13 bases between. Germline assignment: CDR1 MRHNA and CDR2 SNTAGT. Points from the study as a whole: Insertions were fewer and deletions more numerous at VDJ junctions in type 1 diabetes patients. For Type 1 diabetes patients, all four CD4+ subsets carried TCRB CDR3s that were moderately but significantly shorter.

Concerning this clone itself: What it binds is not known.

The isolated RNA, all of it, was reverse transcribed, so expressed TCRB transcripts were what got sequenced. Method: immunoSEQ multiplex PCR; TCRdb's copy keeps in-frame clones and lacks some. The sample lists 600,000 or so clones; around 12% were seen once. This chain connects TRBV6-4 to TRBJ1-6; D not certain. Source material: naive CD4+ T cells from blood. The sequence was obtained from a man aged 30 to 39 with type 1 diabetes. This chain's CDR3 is CASSVTGNGNSPLHF. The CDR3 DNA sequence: TGTGCCAGCAGTGTGACCGGCAATGGTAATTCACCCCTCCACTTT.